These T cell receptor beta chains were read from a single sample in a study of CD8 T cells in ankylosing spondylitis. From the 5' RACE reads, TCRdb called clonotypes with MiXCR, one entry per CDR3 protein. Among tens of thousands of distinct CDR3 sequences, 27% were seen once, and the ten largest hold roughly 59%. The specimen was blood, either unsorted or a sorted T cell fraction (not recorded which). The receptors come from a male donor with ankylosing spondylitis or in good health (not recorded which). Each CDR3 is given with its conserved first and last residue. A D gene is named only where the DNA matches it firmly. The listing skips clone size in some rows; elsewhere it reads once, few, many or a size class.

TRBJ1-2 | few | - | TRBV10-3 | TGTGCCATCAGTGTTAATCGGGGCTCATATGGCTACACCTTC | CAISVNRGSYGYTF
TRBJ1-2 | - | - | TRBV29-1 | TGCAGCGTTGCCGGCAGTCGGCACTATGGCTACACCTTC | CSVAGSRHYGYTF
TRBJ2-1 | - | TRBD2 | TRBV5-1 | TGCGCCAGCAGCCTAGGACTAGCGGGAGTTATTTACAATGAGCAGTTCTTC | CASSLGLAGVIYNEQFF
TRBJ2-3 | - | - | TRBV5-1 | TGCGCCAGCAGCTTGGTCAGGGGAGGGCTGGATACGCAGTATTTT | CASSLVRGGLDTQYF
TRBJ2-1 | - | TRBD2 | TRBV7-9 | TGTGCCAGCAGCTTTAAGGTAGCGGGAGATGTTGAGCAGTTCTTC | CASSFKVAGDVEQFF
TRBJ2-5 | - | TRBD2 | TRBV5-1 | TGCGCCAGCAGCCCGGGACTAGCGGGAGATGAGACCCAGTACTTC | CASSPGLAGDETQYF
TRBJ2-5 | few | - | TRBV6-5 | TGTGCCAGCAGTGGGGCGGGACGGAGGGCTTTC | CASSGAGRRAF